This T cell receptor (beta chain) was obtained from a study of T cell responses to AZD1222 COVID-19 vaccine. Study conclusions and caveats: The donor cohort was predominantly white British with a female majority, and clonal diversity may have been underestimated.

Regarding this clone: Its antigen remains unknown.

V was trimmed by 3 bases and J by 6 bases, leaving 14 bases between them. This CDR3 is built from 15 residues. The germline gives CDR1 LGHDT, CDR2 YNNKEL (reference sequence). Generated by immunoSEQ multiplex PCR, the TCRdb table keeps only in-frame clones and is missing some. The profile shows under 150,000 clones, roughly 93% of them singletons. Sequenced material: peripheral blood, taken 28 days after the second AZD1222 dose. The sequence came from an adult who received the AZD1222 COVID-19 vaccine. The gene calls are TRBV3-1 (or the pseudogene TRBV3-2) and TRBJ1-4, with unresolved D. Here the CDR3 reads CASSQRAGTDEKLFF. CDR3 bases: TGTGCCAGCAGCCAGAGAGCAGGCACTGATGAAAAACTGTTTTTT.